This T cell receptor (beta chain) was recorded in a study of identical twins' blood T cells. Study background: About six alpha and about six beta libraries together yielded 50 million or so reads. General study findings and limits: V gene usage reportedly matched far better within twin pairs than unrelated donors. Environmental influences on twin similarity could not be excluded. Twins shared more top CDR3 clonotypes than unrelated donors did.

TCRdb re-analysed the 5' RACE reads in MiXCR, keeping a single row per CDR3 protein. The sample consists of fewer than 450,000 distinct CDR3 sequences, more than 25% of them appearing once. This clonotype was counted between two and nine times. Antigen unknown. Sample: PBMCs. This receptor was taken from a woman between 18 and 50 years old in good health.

The DNA for the CDR3 is TGTGCCAGTATCGAGGCAGGCCGTTATGGCTACACCTTC. It translates to CASIEAGRYGYTF. This rearrangement joins TRBV19 to TRBJ1-2; D gene uncertain. This CDR3 has 13 amino acids. Trimming stripped 7 bases from V and 5 bases from J, with 14 bases between. CDR1 LNHDA and CDR2 SQIVND come from the germline V gene (reference sequence).